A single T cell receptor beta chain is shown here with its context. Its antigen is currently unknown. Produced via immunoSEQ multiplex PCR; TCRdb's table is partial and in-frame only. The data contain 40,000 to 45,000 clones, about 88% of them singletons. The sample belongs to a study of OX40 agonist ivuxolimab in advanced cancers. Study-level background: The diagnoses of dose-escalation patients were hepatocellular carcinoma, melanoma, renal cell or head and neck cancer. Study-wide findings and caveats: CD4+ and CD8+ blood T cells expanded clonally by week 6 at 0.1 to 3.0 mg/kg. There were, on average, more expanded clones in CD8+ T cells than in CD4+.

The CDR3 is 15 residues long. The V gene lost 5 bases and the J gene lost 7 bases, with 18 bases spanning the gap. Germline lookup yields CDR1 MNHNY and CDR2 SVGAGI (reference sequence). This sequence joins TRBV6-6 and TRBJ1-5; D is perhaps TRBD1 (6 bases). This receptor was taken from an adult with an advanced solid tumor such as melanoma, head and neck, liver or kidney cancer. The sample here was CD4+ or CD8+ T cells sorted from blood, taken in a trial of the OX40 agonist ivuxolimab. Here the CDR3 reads CASSPGGSRTQPQHF. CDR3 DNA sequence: TGTGCCAGCAGTCCTGGGGGCAGCCGGACACAGCCCCAGCATTTT.